These T cell receptor beta chains were read from a single sample in a study of high-grade serous ovarian cancer treatment subgroups. Sequencing used immunoSEQ multiplex PCR; TCRdb keeps in-frame clones, though not all of them. The data show approximately 2,600 clones, approximately 77% seen once. Input material: tumor tissue. These receptors originate from a human donor with high-grade serous ovarian cancer. The CDR3 runs from the conserved cysteine through the conserved F or W. The D gene is left open where the match is weak. Clone size, where shown, is once, few, many, or a class for clones that have expanded.

size,D,J,V,CDR3,DNA
NA,TRBD1,TRBJ1-5,TRBV10-2,CARGTAYNQPQHF,TGCGCCAGGGGGACAGCTTATAATCAGCCCCAGCATTTT
NA,TRBD1,TRBJ2-7,TRBV6-1,CASSEATTGFTYEQYF,TGTGCCAGCAGTGAAGCGACGACAGGGTTCACCTACGAGCAGTACTTC
NA,NA,TRBJ2-7,TRBV7-8,CASSLAARGLSYEQYF,TGTGCCAGCAGCTTAGCAGCCAGGGGATTGTCCTACGAGCAGTACTTC
NA,NA,TRBJ1-6,TRBV4-1,CASSSRDIEDNSPLHF,TGCGCCAGCAGCTCCCGGGACATTGAAGATAATTCACCCCTCCACTTT
NA,NA,TRBJ2-2,TRBV11-2,CASSLNGAVGELFF,TGTGCCAGCAGCTTGAACGGCGCGGTCGGGGAGCTGTTTTTT
few,TRBD1,TRBJ2-5,TRBV5-4,CASRIGQGGGQETQYF,TGTGCCAGCAGAATAGGACAGGGGGGAGGGCAAGAGACCCAGTACTTC
NA,NA,TRBJ2-7,TRBV4-1,CASSQVLGGLYEQYF,TGCGCCAGCAGCCAAGTTCTAGGGGGACTTTACGAGCAGTACTTC
NA,NA,TRBJ1-3,TRBV9,CASSRSGNTIYF,TGTGCCAGCAGCCGCTCTGGAAACACCATATATTTT
NA,NA,TRBJ1-2,TRBV19,CASSKIGTENYGYTF,TGTGCCAGTTCTAAGATTGGGACTGAAAACTATGGCTACACCTTC
NA,NA,TRBJ1-1,TRBV29-1,CSVDRGGEAFF,TGCAGCGTTGATAGGGGGGGCGAAGCTTTCTTT